This passage covers 28 T cell receptor beta chains from one sample sequenced in a study of technical replicates of blood from four donors. The table came from immunoSEQ multiplex PCR; TCRdb's copy has only in-frame clones and leaves some out. This table has about 97,000 clones, 96% appearing once. The sequencing sample was made of T cells isolated from PBMCs. These TCRs come from a human donor in good health.

This rearrangement joins TRBV4-2 to TRBJ2-5, with TRBD2 identical over 10 bases. Looked up from germline, CDR1 is LGHNA and CDR2 is YNFKEQ. The junction had 3 bases not matched to a gene; V was cut back by 3 bases and J by 5 bases. This CDR3 is built from 14 residues. The CDR3, as DNA: TGTGCCAGCAGCCAGAGCGGGAGGGATGAGACCCAGTACTTC. Translated: CASSQSGRDETQYF.

This clone showed up just a few times. The chain links TRBV11-3 to TRBJ1-1, with D possibly TRBD1 on 6 matching bases. This CDR3 comprises 13 residues. The V gene's germline CDR1 is SGHNT and CDR2 YENEEA. Deletions cut 3 bases from V and 3 bases from J, with 8 bases between. The chain's CDR3 is CASSFAGDTEAFF. The CDR3, as DNA: TGTGCCAGCAGCTTCGCAGGGGACACTGAAGCTTTCTTT.

The V call is TRBV6-5, the J call TRBJ1-1; unclear D gene. This CDR3 has 14 amino acids. Trimming took 7 bases from V and 11 from J, leaving 23 bases between them. In germline, CDR1 is MNHEY, CDR2 SVGAGI. The CDR3 DNA reads as TGTGCCAGCATGGGTGCGCGAAGTAGAGGTCGTGCTTTCTTT. Amino acids: CASMGARSRGRAFF.

This sequence joins TRBV7-9 and TRBJ1-4; D gene ambiguous. The V end was cut by 2 bases, the J end by 6 bases, with 13 bases between. In germline, CDR1 is SEHNR, CDR2 FQNEAQ (reference sequence). The CDR3 contains 15 residues. CDR3 in amino acids: CASSLLGDRDEKLFF. The CDR3 DNA follows: TGTGCCAGCAGCTTACTCGGGGATCGGGATGAAAAACTGTTTTTT.

The chain is built from TRBV7-2 and TRBJ1-2, with TRBD1 identical over 8 bases. Germline trimming cut 5 bases from V and 7 bases from J; bases unmatched to any gene: 6. Germline values: CDR1 SGHTA, CDR2 FQGNSA. The CDR3 is 13 amino acids. This CDR3 reads CASSHGQGSGYTF. The DNA of the CDR3 is TGTGCCAGCAGCCACGGACAGGGAAGTGGCTACACCTTC.

The chain joins TRBV18 to TRBJ1-1; no clear D gene. V was pared by 3 bases and J by 1 base, with 6 bases between. CDR1 and CDR2 (germline): KGHSH, LQKENI. The CDR3 contains 13 residues. CDR3 DNA: TGTGCCAGCTCACCCTCGGGGAACACTGAAGCTTTCTTT. Its translation: CASSPSGNTEAFF.

A single count supports this clone. The chain joins TRBV28 to TRBJ2-7, with D maybe TRBD2 (5 bases). This CDR3 region has 15 residues. The germline CDR1 and CDR2 sequences are MDHEN and SYDVKM. Trimming shortened V by 6 bases and J by 5 bases, and 20 bases separated the two germline ends. The CDR3 is CASSAGLLLMDEQYF. CDR3 DNA: TGTGCCAGCAGCGCAGGACTCCTACTTATGGACGAGCAGTACTTC.

The chain recombines TRBV27 with TRBJ1-4; D may be TRBD1 (6 bases). This CDR3 spans 15 amino acids. Trimming took off 5 bases at V and 7 bases at J, with 17 bases between the two ends. Germline V lookup: CDR1 MNHEY, CDR2 SMNVEV (reference sequence). The CDR3 sequence: CASSPNTGPSEKLFF. CDR3 nucleotide sequence: TGTGCCAGCAGTCCAAATACAGGGCCTTCTGAAAAACTGTTTTTT. Drawing the rest from reference TRBV27 and TRBJ1-4, the complete variable domain is EAQVTQNPRYLITVTGKKLTVTCSQNMNHEYMSWYRQDPGLGLRQIYYSMNVEVTDKGDVPEGYKVSRKEKRNFPLILESPSPNQTSLYFCASSPNTGPSEKLFFGSGTQLSVL.

This clone has just a few counts. The chain uses TRBV5-1 and TRBJ2-2, with D perhaps TRBD1 (6 bases). Germline V gives CDR1 SGHRS, CDR2 YFSETQ. V was clipped by 6 bases and J by 1 base, with 13 bases between them. CDR3 size: 15 residues. The DNA for the CDR3 is TGCGCCAGCACACAGGAACAGGGGAACACCGGGGAGCTGTTTTTT. This gives the protein CASTQEQGNTGELFF.

This clone has just one count. The chain has TRBV9 and TRBJ2-5, with D possibly matching TRBD2 (5 bases). The germline V gene has CDR1 SGDLS and CDR2 YYNGEE. CDR3 length: 14 residues. V was pared by 4 bases and J by 3 bases, with 13 bases between. CDR3 sequence: CASSTRAEEETQYF. As DNA, the CDR3 is TGTGCCAGCAGCACGAGGGCCGAAGAAGAGACCCAGTACTTC. The whole variable domain, remainder taken from reference TRBV9 and TRBJ2-5, is DSGVTQTPKHLITATGQRVTLRCSPRSGDLSVYWYQQSLDQGLQFLIQYYNGEERAKGNILERFSAQQFPDLHSELNLSSLELGDSALYFCASSTRAEEETQYFGPGTRLLVL.

The chain carries TRBV25-1 and TRBJ1-6, with D uncertain. V lost 1 base, J lost 8 bases, and 6 bases lay in between. There are 13 residues in the CDR3. Germline V gives CDR1 MGHDK, CDR2 SYGVNS. CDR3 region: CASSELGDSPLHF. The CDR3 region has the DNA TGTGCCAGCAGTGAATTGGGAGATTCACCCCTCCACTTT.

Points on this clone: One end of the junction is discordant with germline, which a read error may explain. The genes are TRBV7-7 and TRBJ2-4; D might be TRBD1 (6 bases). The CDR3 spans 17 residues. CDR1 and CDR2 (germline): SSHAT, FNYEAQ (reference sequence). The CDR3 DNA reads as TGTGCTAGCAGCTCCAGGGGCCTTAGCCCAGCCAAAAACATTCAGTACTTC. Translation gives CASSSRGLSPAKNIQYF.

CDR3 sequence: CASSLGGTDSNQPQHF. CDR3 DNA sequence: TGTGCCAGCAGCTTAGGTGGGACAGATAGCAATCAGCCCCAGCATTTT. The chain employs TRBV11-3 and TRBJ1-5; 7 positions agree with TRBD1. CDR1 is SGHNT, CDR2 YENEEA, per germline. J was trimmed by 0 bases and V by 1 base; bases with no gene match: 3. The CDR3 length is 16 residues.

The J gene is TRBJ2-7, the V gene TRBV6-5, with TRBD1 as a possible D gene (7 bases). V lost 10 bases and J lost 7, with 20 bases in between. The CDR3 consists of 13 residues. CDR1 is MNHEY and CDR2 is SVGAGI in the germline V gene. The CDR3 DNA reads TGTGCCACTAAGAGGCAGGGGGGAAGGGAGCAGTACTTC. Amino acids: CATKRQGGREQYF.

The rearrangement joins TRBV5-1 to TRBJ1-1; D ambiguous. The germline V gene encodes CDR1 SGHRS and CDR2 YFSETQ. The CDR3 runs to 16 residues. The V and J ends lost 0 bases and 3 bases respectively, with 15 bases between them. This CDR3 reads CASSLESRGVDTEAFF. CDR3 bases: TGCGCCAGCAGCTTGGAATCACGGGGAGTCGACACTGAAGCTTTCTTT.

The chain carries TRBV4-2 and TRBJ2-1; possible D gene TRBD2, 6 bases. The CDR3 spans 15 residues. The V and J ends lost 5 bases and 4 bases respectively, with 15 bases between them. Germline assignment: CDR1 LGHNA and CDR2 YNFKEQ. CDR3 region: CASSAGKGTYNEQFF. The CDR3 DNA sequence: TGTGCCAGCAGCGCGGGAAAGGGTACGTACAATGAGCAGTTCTTC.

This chain connects TRBV11-2 to TRBJ2-7, with TRBD1 matching 7 bases. In germline, CDR1 is SGHAT, CDR2 FQNNGV. V was clipped by 0 bases and J by 0 bases; unmatched bases: 2. The CDR3 runs to 15 residues. In nucleotides, the CDR3 is TGTGCCAGCAGCTTAGATGGGACAGCCTCCTACGAGCAGTACTTC. Residues: CASSLDGTASYEQYF. Full variable domain (remainder filled in from reference TRBV11-2 and TRBJ2-7): EAGVAQSPRYKIIEKRQSVAFWCNPISGHATLYWYQQILGQGPKLLIQFQNNGVVDDSQLPKDRFSAERLKGVDSTLKIQPAKLEDSAVYLCASSLDGTASYEQYFGPGTRLTVT.

The chain links TRBV5-6 to TRBJ2-1; maybe TRBD2 (6 bases). The CDR3 loop spans 13 amino acids. Trimming removed 1 base from V and 8 bases from J, with 10 bases in between. In germline, CDR1 is SGHDT, CDR2 YYEEEE. CDR3 bases: TGTGCCAGCAGCTTGAGTAGGAGGGATGAGCAGTTCTTC. Translated: CASSLSRRDEQFF.

The rearrangement joins TRBV9 to TRBJ2-3, with TRBD2 matching 12 bases. The germline V gene has CDR1 SGDLS and CDR2 YYNGEE. This CDR3 has 19 residues. V lost 1 base, J lost 3 bases, and 12 bases stayed unmatched. CDR3 residues: CASSVIDTLAGGPTDTQYF. The DNA for the CDR3 is TGTGCCAGCAGCGTAATCGATACCCTAGCGGGAGGGCCAACAGATACGCAGTATTTT.

This rearrangement joins TRBV7-9 to TRBJ1-2; D is perhaps TRBD1 (5 bases). The V end was cut by 5 bases, the J end by 4 bases, with 11 bases between. The CDR3 spans 13 residues. Germline lookup yields CDR1 SEHNR and CDR2 FQNEAQ (reference sequence). The CDR3 reads CASSLVGGYGYTF. DNA for the CDR3: TGTGCCAGCAGCCTAGTGGGGGGCTATGGCTACACCTTC.

The chain joins TRBV7-6 to TRBJ2-1; 9 positions agree with TRBD2. The germline V gene has CDR1 SGHVS and CDR2 FNYEAQ. The CDR3 totals 22 residues. V dropped 2 bases and J dropped 0; count of bases not matched to a gene: 20. CDR3 coding DNA: TGTGCCAGCAGCTTAAGAGGGGGGGGGAGAGCGGGAGGATTCCTCTCCTACAATGAGCAGTTCTTC. It is translated as CASSLRGGGRAGGFLSYNEQFF.

The CDR3 loop is CASSIRDLKNIQYF. DNA of the CDR3: TGTGCCAGTAGTATTAGGGACTTAAAAAACATTCAGTACTTC. The V gene is TRBV19, the J gene TRBJ2-4, with D perhaps matching TRBD2 (6 bases). Germline V lookup: CDR1 LNHDA, CDR2 SQIVND (reference sequence). The CDR3 has 14 residues. Deletions cut 3 bases from V and 4 bases from J, with 10 bases between.

The rearrangement joins TRBV7-2 to TRBJ2-5; D possibly corresponds to TRBD2 (5 bases). Germline V lookup: CDR1 SGHTA, CDR2 FQGNSA. The CDR3 spans 15 residues. V was pared by 5 bases and J by 5 bases, with 18 bases between. The CDR3 sequence: CASSHLSGMRETQYF. The CDR3 bases are TGTGCCAGCAGCCATCTGTCCGGGATGAGGGAGACCCAGTACTTC.

The chain links TRBV19 to TRBJ2-3; D might be TRBD2 (7 bases). Germline lookup yields CDR1 LNHDA and CDR2 SQIVND (reference sequence). Trimming cost V 1 base and J 5 bases, with 13 bases left between them. The CDR3 runs 15 residues. The CDR3 loop is CASSIALRGGDTQYF. As DNA, the CDR3 is TGTGCCAGTAGTATAGCCCTTAGGGGGGGAGATACGCAGTATTTT.

The chain couples TRBV9 to TRBJ2-5; D unresolved. This CDR3 contains 14 residues. The V gene lost 0 bases and the J gene lost 3 bases, with 9 bases spanning the gap. CDR1 and CDR2 from the germline V gene are SGDLS and YYNGEE. CDR3 nucleotides: TGTGCCAGCAGCGTAGATCCCCGGGAAGAGACCCAGTACTTC. This sequence encodes CASSVDPREETQYF.

The chain combines TRBV2 with TRBJ2-1, with 12 bases lining up with TRBD2. The CDR3 has 14 residues. V shed 8 bases and J 8 bases; nucleotides not matched to a gene: 7. CDR1 and CDR2 (germline): SNHLY, FYNNEI. CDR3 DNA: TGTGCCAGCCTCCCGACTAGCGGGAGTCATGAGCAGTTCTTC. It is translated as CASLPTSGSHEQFF.

The chain is built from TRBV19 and TRBJ1-1, with TRBD1 matching over 9 bases. Germline-derived CDR1 and CDR2 are LNHDA and SQIVND (reference sequence). The V gene end was trimmed by 7 bases and the J gene end by 5 bases; junction bases not matched to a gene: 8. The CDR3 has 14 residues. The CDR3 bases are TGTGCCAGTAAACTGGGACAGGGAGGTACTGAAGCTTTCTTT. It translates to CASKLGQGGTEAFF.

This chain connects TRBV25-1 to TRBJ1-2, with 7 bases lining up with TRBD1. V was clipped by 4 bases and J by 9 bases; unmatched bases: 5. The CDR3 length is 12 residues. Germline CDR1 and CDR2: MGHDK and SYGVNS. CDR3 amino acids: CASSGDSTRYTF. CDR3 bases: TGTGCCAGCAGTGGGGACAGTACGCGCTACACCTTC.